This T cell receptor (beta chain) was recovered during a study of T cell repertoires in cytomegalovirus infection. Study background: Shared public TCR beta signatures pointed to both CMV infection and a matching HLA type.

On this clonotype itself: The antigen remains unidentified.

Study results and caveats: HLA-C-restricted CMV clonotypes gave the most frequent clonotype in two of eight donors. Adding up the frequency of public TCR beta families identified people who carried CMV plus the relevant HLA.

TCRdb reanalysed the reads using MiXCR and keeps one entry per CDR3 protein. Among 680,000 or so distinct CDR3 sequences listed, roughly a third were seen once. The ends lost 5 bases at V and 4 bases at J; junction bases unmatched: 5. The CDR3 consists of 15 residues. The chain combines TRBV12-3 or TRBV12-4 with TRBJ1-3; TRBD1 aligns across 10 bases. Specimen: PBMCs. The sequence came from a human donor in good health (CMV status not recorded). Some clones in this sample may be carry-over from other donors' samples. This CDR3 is CASSRQGASGNTIYF. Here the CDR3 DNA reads TGTGCCAGCAGTCGACAGGGGGCATCAGGAAACACCATATATTTT.